This T cell receptor (beta chain) derives from a study of T cell repertoires in cytomegalovirus infection. Study overall: CMV infection together with matching HLA type was indicated by public TCR beta signatures.

TCRdb processed the reads anew with MiXCR; each CDR3 protein has one entry. Of tens of thousands of distinct CDR3 sequences listed, approximately 43% were seen once; the top ten hold 93%. The germline V and J ends were trimmed by 0 bases and 5 bases, with 9 bases remaining between them. This CDR3 is 14 amino acids long. Germline V gives CDR1 LGHNT, CDR2 FRNRAP. This clonotype was seen a few times. No antigen is known for it. Findings and limits, study-wide: The cumulative frequency of public TCR beta families distinguished individuals who carried CMV together with the relevant HLA. The ex vivo response was dominated by HLA-C-restricted CMV-specific TCR beta clonotypes.

The specimen was CD8+ T cells from cultured PBMCs, collected from culture after CMV antigen stimulation. This TCR derives from a human donor in good health (CMV status not recorded). Some clones in this sample may be carry-over from other donors' samples. J is TRBJ2-3 and V is TRBV12-5, with a tentative D call TRBD1 (6 bases). The CDR3 coding sequence is TGTGCTAGTGGTTTGGTGACAGGAAAAGATACGCAGTATTTT. Its translation: CASGLVTGKDTQYF.